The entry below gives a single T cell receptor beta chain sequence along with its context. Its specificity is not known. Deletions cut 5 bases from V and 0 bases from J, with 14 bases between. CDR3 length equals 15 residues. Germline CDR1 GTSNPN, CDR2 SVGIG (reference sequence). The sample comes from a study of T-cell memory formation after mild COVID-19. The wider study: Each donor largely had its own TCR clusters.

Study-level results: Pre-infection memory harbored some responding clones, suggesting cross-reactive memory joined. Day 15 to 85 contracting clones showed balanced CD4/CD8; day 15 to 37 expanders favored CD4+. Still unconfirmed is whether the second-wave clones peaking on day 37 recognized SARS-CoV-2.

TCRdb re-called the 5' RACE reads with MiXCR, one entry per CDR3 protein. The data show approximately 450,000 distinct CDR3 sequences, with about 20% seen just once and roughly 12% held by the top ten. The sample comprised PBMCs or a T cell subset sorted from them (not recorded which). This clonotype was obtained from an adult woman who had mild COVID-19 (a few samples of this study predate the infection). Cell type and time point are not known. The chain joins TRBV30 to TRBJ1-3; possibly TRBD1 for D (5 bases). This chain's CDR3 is CAWAGPGRSGNTIYF. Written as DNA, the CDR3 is TGTGCCTGGGCCGGGCCGGGGCGCTCTGGAAACACCATATATTTT.